One and the same sample provided the 32 T cell receptor beta chains below, sequenced in a study of identifying expanded T cells in peripheral blood. Only in-frame clones appear in the TCRdb table, and some are missing; sequencing was by immunoSEQ multiplex PCR. The data hold some 91,000 clones, with around 89% observed a single time. Sample: blood. The receptors shown here come from a person aged 18 to 70 in good health.

The chain's CDR3 is CASRPGRRADGSGTQYF. CDR3 sequence (DNA): TGTGCCAGCAGACCTGGGAGGCGGGCGGACGGGTCGGGGACCCAGTACTTC. The V call is TRBV2, the J call TRBJ2-5, with D possibly being TRBD2 (6 bases). The V end was cut by 6 bases, the J end by 7 bases, with 27 bases between. The CDR3 consists of 17 residues. CDR1 SNHLY and CDR2 FYNNEI come from the germline V gene. The full variable domain, completed using reference TRBV2 and TRBJ2-5, is EPEVTQTPSHQVTQMGQEVILRCVPISNHLYFYWYRQILGQKVEFLVSFYNNEISEKSEIFDDQFSVERPDGSNFTLKIRSTKLEDSAMYFCASRPGRRADGSGTQYFGPGTRLLVL.

The rearrangement joins TRBV7-3 to TRBJ2-5, with no clear D. Germline CDR1 SGHTA, CDR2 FQGTGA. CDR3 length: 17 amino acids. The V gene lost 2 bases and the J gene lost 0 bases, with 16 bases spanning the gap. DNA of the CDR3: TGTGCCAGCAGCTTAGTTAACCTAGTGCATTACCAAGAGACCCAGTACTTC. This translates into CASSLVNLVHYQETQYF.

This clone appeared once. The chain links TRBV6-1 to TRBJ2-3; D not resolved. The CDR3 covers 15 residues. Trimming cost V 6 bases and J 2 bases, with 15 bases left between them. Germline-derived CDR1 and CDR2 are MNHNS and SASEGT. The CDR3 reads CASSWIGGITDTQYF. The CDR3 region has the DNA TGTGCCAGCAGCTGGATCGGTGGGATCACAGATACGCAGTATTTT.

The rearrangement uses TRBV30 and TRBJ2-2; 8 bases agree with TRBD1. The germline V gene encodes CDR1 GTSNPN and CDR2 SVGIG (reference sequence). This CDR3 is built from 14 residues. Unmatched junction bases numbered 3, after V lost 3 bases and J lost 3 bases. The CDR3 sequence is CAWRGTGDTGELFF. In DNA form, the CDR3 reads TGTGCCTGGAGAGGGACAGGAGACACCGGGGAGCTGTTTTTT.

The chain couples TRBV6-6 to TRBJ1-3; tentative D call: TRBD1 (5 bases). The CDR3 loop spans 14 amino acids. The ends were cut back, 0 bases at V and 5 bases at J, with 8 bases in the middle. Germline values: CDR1 MNHNY, CDR2 SVGAGI (reference sequence). CDR3 amino acids: CASSYSSDRNTIYF. The CDR3 nucleotides are TGTGCCAGCAGTTACTCTTCGGACAGAAACACCATATATTTT.

The rearrangement uses TRBV6-4 and TRBJ2-3; perhaps TRBD1 as D (5 bases). CDR1 is MRHNA, CDR2 SNTAGT, per germline. V lost 3 bases, J lost 4 bases, and 17 bases lay in between. This CDR3 is 16 amino acids long. CDR3: CASSEIAAQGADTQYF. Here the CDR3 DNA reads TGTGCCAGCAGTGAAATCGCCGCCCAAGGGGCAGATACGCAGTATTTT.

The chain recombines TRBV5-1 with TRBJ1-3; D ambiguous. Looked up from germline, CDR1 is SGHRS and CDR2 is YFSETQ. V lost 5 bases and J 0 bases, leaving 9 bases between the germline ends. This CDR3 region has 14 residues. CDR3: CASSPPDSGNTIYF. The CDR3 DNA reads as TGCGCCAGCAGTCCTCCAGACTCTGGAAACACCATATATTTT.

The J gene is TRBJ2-3, the V gene TRBV7-9; tentative D call: TRBD2 (6 bases). Per the germline V gene, CDR1 is SEHNR and CDR2 is FQNEAQ (reference sequence). Trimming removed 5 bases at V and 2 bases at J, with 17 bases between. This CDR3 has 16 residues. This CDR3 is CASSPRLGGITDTQYF. The CDR3 DNA reads as TGTGCCAGCAGCCCGAGACTGGGGGGAATCACAGATACGCAGTATTTT.

CDR3 in DNA: TGTGCCAGCAGTGAAAACAGGGGTAATTCACCCCTCCACTTT. It is translated as CASSENRGNSPLHF. The chain has TRBV6-4 and TRBJ1-6; 7 bases map to TRBD1. CDR3 length: 14 amino acids. Germline CDR1 and CDR2: MRHNA and SNTAGT. Trimming cost V 3 bases and J 6 bases; bases outside gene matches: 2.

The chain joins TRBV5-1 to TRBJ2-7; a possible D gene is TRBD2 (6 bases). The CDR3 sequence is 16 residues long. Trimming took 7 bases from V and 3 from J, leaving 23 bases between them. Germline lookup yields CDR1 SGHRS and CDR2 YFSETQ. The CDR3 loop reads CASGLGLTTWGYEQYF. The CDR3, as DNA: TGCGCCAGCGGGCTGGGACTCACTACCTGGGGCTACGAGCAGTACTTC.

The chain employs TRBV28 and TRBJ1-2; D gene uncertain. The CDR3 is 11 amino acids. Trimming pared 5 bases from V and 8 bases from J, leaving 9 bases between. Germline assignment: CDR1 MDHEN and CDR2 SYDVKM. For the CDR3, the DNA is TGTGCCAGCAGTGCCCTGGGGGGCTACACCTTC. Amino acid sequence: CASSALGGYTF.

The chain has TRBV27 and TRBJ1-2; TRBD1 matches 7 bases. Germline trimming cut 6 bases from V and 5 bases from J; bases unmatched to any gene: 3. Germline CDR1 is MNHEY and CDR2 is SMNVEV (reference sequence). This CDR3 contains 12 residues. The CDR3 reads CASRKGAYGYTF. For the CDR3, the DNA is TGTGCCAGCAGGAAGGGGGCGTATGGCTACACCTTC.

The chain carries TRBV6-5 and TRBJ2-1; 8 nucleotides match TRBD2. The CDR3 runs to 13 residues. Unmatched junction bases numbered 4, after V lost 8 bases and J lost 4 bases. The germline V gene encodes CDR1 MNHEY and CDR2 SVGAGI. As DNA, the CDR3 is TGTGCCAGCCGGGCTAGCGGGTACAATGAGCAGTTCTTC. Its protein is CASRASGYNEQFF.

The V gene is TRBV6-5, the J gene TRBJ1-1; the D is unclear. V gave up 2 bases and J gave up 4 bases, with 17 bases separating them. This CDR3 comprises 16 residues. Per the germline V gene, CDR1 is MNHEY and CDR2 is SVGAGI. The CDR3 loop reads CASSYLGVGLSTEAFF. DNA of the CDR3: TGTGCCAGCAGTTACCTCGGGGTGGGTCTGAGCACTGAAGCTTTCTTT.

This chain connects TRBV28 to TRBJ2-3; TRBD1 matches 8 bases. CDR3 size: 16 residues. Trimming removed 2 bases from V and 1 base from J; junction bases left unmatched: 5. Germline loops: CDR1 MDHEN, CDR2 SYDVKM. The chain's CDR3 is CASSLGQGFRTDTQYF. The CDR3 DNA reads TGTGCCAGCAGTTTAGGACAGGGCTTTCGCACAGATACGCAGTATTTT.

This chain uses TRBV19 with TRBJ2-1; D remains unclear. The germline gives CDR1 LNHDA, CDR2 SQIVND (reference sequence). V was clipped by 3 bases and J by 8 bases, with 8 bases between them. CDR3 size: 12 residues. The DNA for the CDR3 is TGTGCCAGTAGTATCGACGGCTATGAGCAGTTCTTC. It translates to CASSIDGYEQFF.

The rearrangement links TRBV7-3 to TRBJ1-1; 11 bases match TRBD1. Trimming took 5 bases from V and 4 from J; bases not matched to a gene: 6. The CDR3 covers 15 residues. The germline CDR1 and CDR2 sequences are SGHTA and FQGTGA. The CDR3 protein is CASSPPGTGGTEAFF. Here the CDR3 DNA reads TGTGCCAGCAGCCCACCCGGGACAGGGGGCACTGAAGCTTTCTTT. The full variable domain, rest sourced from reference TRBV7-3 and TRBJ1-1, is GAGVSQTPSNKVTEKGKYVELRCDPISGHTALYWYRQSLGQGPEFLIYFQGTGAADDSGLPNDRFFAVRPEGSVSTLKIQRTERGDSAVYLCASSPPGTGGTEAFFGQGTRLTVV.

CDR3 sequence reads: CASSIWTGGSMGQETQYF. DNA of the CDR3: TGTGCCAGTAGTATTTGGACAGGGGGATCCATGGGACAAGAGACCCAGTACTTC. The J gene is TRBJ2-5, the V gene TRBV19; 10 bases are shared with TRBD1. The germline V gene has CDR1 LNHDA and CDR2 SQIVND (reference sequence). Trimming removed 3 bases from V and 2 bases from J; junction bases left unmatched: 12. The CDR3 has 18 amino acids.

V is TRBV6-6 and J is TRBJ2-3, with D hard to call. Germline lookup yields CDR1 MNHNY and CDR2 SVGAGI (reference sequence). With 0 bases removed from V and 0 bases from J, the gap between germline ends came to 7 bases. The CDR3 sequence is 15 residues long. CDR3: CASSYSSYSTDTQYF. The CDR3 DNA reads as TGTGCCAGCAGTTACTCGTCCTATAGCACAGATACGCAGTATTTT.

The chain is built from TRBV9 and TRBJ1-2; 8 bases fit TRBD1. The junction had 2 bases not matched to a gene; V was cut back by 0 bases and J by 7 bases. The CDR3 length is 13 residues. The germline V gene has CDR1 SGDLS and CDR2 YYNGEE. The CDR3 DNA is TGTGCCAGCAGCGTAGCACAGGGGGTTGGCTACACCTTC. It is translated as CASSVAQGVGYTF.

The J gene is TRBJ2-7, the V gene TRBV5-6; D might be TRBD1 or TRBD2, each matching 5 bases. V shed 7 bases and J shed 6 bases, with 14 bases lying between them. This CDR3 comprises 12 residues. Germline V CDR1 and CDR2: SGHDT, YYEEEE. CDR3 in DNA: TGTGCCAGCGACTATTCTGGGGGCGAGCAGTACTTC. As protein: CASDYSGGEQYF.

This chain links TRBV27 with TRBJ1-1; possibly TRBD1 for D (5 bases). CDR3 length equals 15 residues. Germline V gene lookup returns CDR1 MNHEY and CDR2 SMNVEV (reference sequence). Trimming took off 11 bases at V and 2 bases at J, with 21 bases between the two ends. CDR3 coding DNA: TGTGCCCGCCTCCTGGGGGGACTACCAAACACTGAAGCTTTCTTT. Translation: CARLLGGLPNTEAFF.

The chain has TRBV19 and TRBJ2-3, with 8 bases aligning to TRBD1. Germline V gene data show CDR1 as LNHDA and CDR2 as SQIVND (reference sequence). The V segment lost 7 bases and the J segment 5 bases; nucleotides outside the gene matches: 5. There are 13 residues in the CDR3. DNA for the CDR3: TGTGCCAGTAACGCAGACAGGGGAGATACGCAGTATTTT. Protein: CASNADRGDTQYF.

The chain recombines TRBV6-5 with TRBJ1-4; 9 positions agree with TRBD1. This CDR3 contains 15 residues. CDR1 is MNHEY and CDR2 is SVGAGI in the germline V gene. The J segment lost 6 bases and the V segment lost 5 bases, leaving 7 bases of the junction unmatched. The CDR3 is CASSPQGARHEKLFF. Here the CDR3 DNA reads TGTGCCAGCAGTCCACAGGGGGCCAGACATGAAAAACTGTTTTTT.

The chain employs TRBV28 and TRBJ1-5; 12 nucleotides agree with TRBD1. Germline assignment: CDR1 MDHEN and CDR2 SYDVKM. This CDR3 comprises 16 residues. Unmatched junction bases numbered 8, after V lost 5 bases and J lost 6 bases. CDR3 sequence reads: CASSLTGTGGPQPQHF. In DNA, the CDR3 is TGTGCCAGCAGTCTCACCGGGACAGGGGGCCCTCAGCCCCAGCATTTT.

The rearrangement links TRBV5-4 to TRBJ2-3; 8 nucleotides line up with TRBD1. The CDR3 totals 15 residues. With 6 bases clipped from V and 2 bases from J, the junction kept 8 bases outside the gene matches. Germline CDR1 reads SGHNT; CDR2 reads YYREEE (reference sequence). CDR3 loop: CASTQLGQATDTQYF. CDR3 in DNA: TGTGCCAGCACCCAATTGGGACAGGCCACAGATACGCAGTATTTT.

V and J are TRBV4-2 and TRBJ1-5, with D possibly being TRBD1 (6 bases). CDR1 is LGHNA and CDR2 is YNFKEQ in the germline V gene. The CDR3 loop spans 16 amino acids. Trimming removed 4 bases from V and 0 bases from J, with 13 bases in between. This CDR3 is CASSPRGGHSNQPQHF. The DNA of the CDR3 is TGTGCCAGCAGCCCCAGGGGTGGGCATAGCAATCAGCCCCAGCATTTT.

This chain uses TRBV18 with TRBJ1-1; D not resolved. There are 15 residues in the CDR3. The germline V gene has CDR1 KGHSH and CDR2 LQKENI. Trimming removed 9 bases from V and 2 bases from J, with 19 bases in between. The CDR3 is CASGLSTQPNTEAFF. CDR3 bases: TGTGCCAGTGGCCTATCTACACAACCTAACACTGAAGCTTTCTTT.

This sequence joins TRBV2 and TRBJ2-3; D ambiguous. Trimming stripped 4 bases from V and 6 bases from J, with 11 bases between. The germline gives CDR1 SNHLY, CDR2 FYNNEI. The CDR3 contains 13 residues. CDR3 nucleotides: TGTGCCAGCAGTGTCCGGGTCCGGGATACGCAGTATTTT. This codes for CASSVRVRDTQYF.

This chain links TRBV6-5 with TRBJ2-1, with unresolved D. The CDR3 length is 14 residues. Per the germline V gene, CDR1 is MNHEY and CDR2 is SVGAGI. V lost 0 bases, J lost 8 bases, and 11 bases lay in between. CDR3: CASSYSGIAYEQFF. The CDR3 bases are TGTGCCAGCAGTTACTCGGGAATTGCATATGAGCAGTTCTTC.

This clone has just a few counts. The V gene is TRBV7-2, the J gene TRBJ2-7; a weak D match, TRBD1 (6 bases). CDR3 size: 15 residues. Trimming removed 6 bases at V and 1 base at J, with 16 bases between. Germline CDR1 is SGHTA and CDR2 is FQGNSA. The CDR3 reads CASSPTGWPSYEQYF. DNA of the CDR3: TGTGCCAGCAGTCCAACAGGGTGGCCTTCCTACGAGCAGTACTTC.

V is TRBV5-4 and J is TRBJ2-7; tentatively, D is TRBD2 (6 bases). V shed 4 bases and J shed 5 bases, with 13 bases lying between them. Germline lookup yields CDR1 SGHNT and CDR2 YYREEE (reference sequence). This CDR3 comprises 13 residues. The CDR3 nucleotides read TGTGCCAGCAGCCGCCATTGGGGGGACGAGCAGTACTTC. Its protein is CASSRHWGDEQYF.